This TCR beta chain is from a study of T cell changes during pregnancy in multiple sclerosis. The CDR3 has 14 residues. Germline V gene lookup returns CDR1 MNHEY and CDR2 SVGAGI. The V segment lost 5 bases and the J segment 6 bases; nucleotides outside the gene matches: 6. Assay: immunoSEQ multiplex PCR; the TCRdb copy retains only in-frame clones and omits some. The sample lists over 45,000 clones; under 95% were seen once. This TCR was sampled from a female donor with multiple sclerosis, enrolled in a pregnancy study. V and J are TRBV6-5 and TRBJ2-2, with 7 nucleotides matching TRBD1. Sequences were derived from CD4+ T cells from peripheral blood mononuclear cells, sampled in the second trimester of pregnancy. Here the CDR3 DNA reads TGTGCCAGCAGTCGAACAGGGGTCCCCGGGGAGCTGTTTTTT. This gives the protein CASSRTGVPGELFF.